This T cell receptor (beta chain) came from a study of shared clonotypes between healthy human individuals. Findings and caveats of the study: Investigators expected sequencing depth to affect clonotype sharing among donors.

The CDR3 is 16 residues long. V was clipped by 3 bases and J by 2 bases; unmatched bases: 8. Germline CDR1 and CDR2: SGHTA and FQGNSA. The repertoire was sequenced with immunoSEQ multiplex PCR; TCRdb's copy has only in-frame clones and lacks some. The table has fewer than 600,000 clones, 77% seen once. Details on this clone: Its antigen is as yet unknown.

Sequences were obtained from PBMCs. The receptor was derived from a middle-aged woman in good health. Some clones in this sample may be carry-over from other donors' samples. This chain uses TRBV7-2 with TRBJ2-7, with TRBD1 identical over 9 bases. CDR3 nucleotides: TGTGCCAGCAGCTTCCCGCCGGGACAGGGTACCTACGAGCAGTACTTC. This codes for CASSFPPGQGTYEQYF. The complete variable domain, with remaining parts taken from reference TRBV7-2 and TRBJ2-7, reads GAGVSQSPSNKVTEKGKDVELRCDPISGHTALYWYRQSLGQGLEFLIYFQGNSAPDKSGLPSDRFSAERTGGSVSTLTIQRTQQEDSAVYLCASSFPPGQGTYEQYFGPGTRLTVT.